Following are 7 T cell receptor beta chains from one sample sequenced in a study of T-cell reconstitution after alpha-beta-depleted transplantation in children. Unique molecular identifiers were incorporated when the TCRbeta library was constructed. TCRdb redid the calling of the PCR reads with MiXCR, one entry per CDR3 protein. The table records about 980,000 distinct CDR3 sequences, less than 30% of them present only once. The sample was PBMCs, mostly from graft donor cells, taken 360 days after TCRalphabeta/CD19-depleted stem cell transplant. These receptors all come from a boy in the first two years of life who had a stem cell transplant for SCID, so the T cells may come from the graft donor.

V usage is TRBV20-1 and J usage is TRBJ1-4; D is uncertain. The V end lost 2 bases, the J end lost 7 bases, and 11 bases lay between the germline ends. The CDR3 runs 13 residues. CDR1 is DFQATT and CDR2 is SNEGSKA in the germline V gene (reference sequence). DNA of the CDR3: TGCAGTGCTAGAACTGGCCAGGTTGAAAAACTGTTTTTT. Its protein product is CSARTGQVEKLFF.

V usage is TRBV12-3 or TRBV12-4 and J usage is TRBJ1-4; no clear D gene. CDR3 length equals 11 residues. The V gene lost 3 bases and the J gene lost 10 bases, with 6 bases spanning the gap. The CDR3 DNA follows: TGTGCCAGCAGTTTGGCGTCAAAACTGTTTTTT. It is translated as CASSLASKLFF.

The CDR3 bases are TGCGCCAGCAACTCAGGGGCACAGTTGGCACGAGCTTTCTTT. It codes for CASNSGAQLARAFF. The rearrangement joins TRBV5-1 to TRBJ1-1; a possible D gene is TRBD1 (6 bases). The V end lost 6 bases, the J end lost 10 bases, and 22 bases lay between the germline ends. The CDR3 has 14 residues. CDR1 is SGHRS, CDR2 YFSETQ, per germline.

This clonotype was counted only a few times. The gene calls are TRBV29-1 and TRBJ1-5; 8 bases are shared with TRBD1. Germline V gene sequence: CDR1 SQVTM, CDR2 ANQGSEA. Trimming at V came to 6 bases and at J to 2 bases, leaving 3 bases not matched to a gene. The CDR3 is made up of 13 amino acids. The CDR3: CSVGQDRNQPQHF. The CDR3 nucleotides read TGCAGCGTGGGACAGGACCGCAATCAGCCCCAGCATTTT.

This clonotype has only a few counts. The genes are TRBV29-1 and TRBJ2-1, with 8 bases matching TRBD1. Germline CDR1 and CDR2: SQVTM and ANQGSEA. V shed 3 bases, J shed 0 bases, and the junction held 4 bases outside the gene matches. The CDR3 is 15 residues long. This chain's CDR3 is CSVDPGTGSYNEQFF. Written as DNA, the CDR3 is TGCAGCGTTGACCCCGGGACAGGCTCCTACAATGAGCAGTTCTTC.

This clonotype was observed many times. The chain couples TRBV4-1 to TRBJ2-7; D not resolved. Germline values: CDR1 MGHRA, CDR2 YSYEKL. The V end was cut by 3 bases, the J end by 1 base, with 7 bases between. This CDR3 comprises 13 residues. The CDR3, as DNA: TGCGCCAGCAGCCACCCCAATTCCTACGAGCAGTACTTC. Protein sequence: CASSHPNSYEQYF.

This clonotype appeared a few times. The V gene is TRBV12-3 or TRBV12-4, the J gene TRBJ2-2; TRBD1 agrees at 9 bases. Losses at the gene ends were 5 bases for V and 5 bases for J; bases not matched to a gene: 9. The length of the CDR3 is 16 residues. The CDR3 DNA sequence: TGTGCCAGCAGTCTCTCCGGGACAGGGTTGACCGGGGAGCTGTTTTTT. As protein: CASSLSGTGLTGELFF.